This TCR beta chain was captured by sequencing in a study of shared clonotypes between healthy human individuals. At the level of the study: The donor group consisted of a couple of women and a few men, aged 18 to 49.

Concerning this clone: Its matching antigen is unknown.

Assay: immunoSEQ multiplex PCR; the TCRdb copy retains only in-frame clones and omits some. In the table there are some 2,400,000 clones, 90% to 96% of which are singletons. The germline CDR1 and CDR2 sequences are SGHDT and YYEEEE. CDR3 length: 14 amino acids. With 1 base removed from V and 3 bases from J, the gap between germline ends came to 5 bases. Study conclusions and caveats: Clonotype sharing among the donors was expected to vary with sequencing depth.

The sequence derives from a man aged 18 to 29 in good health. Material for sequencing was naive CD4+ T cells sorted from blood. Described subset: CD45RA+ positively selected. The chain employs TRBV5-6 and TRBJ2-6, with D unresolved. CDR3 in DNA: TGTGCCAGCAGCTTGTTCGATGGGGCCAACGTCCTGACTTTC. This encodes CASSLFDGANVLTF.